Each of the 27 T cell receptor beta chains below was sequenced from the same sample in a study of T cells in localized non-small cell lung cancer. Libraries were prepared by immunoSEQ multiplex PCR; TCRdb keeps only in-frame clonotypes and omits some of them. Here the sample spans about 3,700 clones, approximately 26% being singletons. Sample: lung tumor tissue, taken before any cancer treatment. All receptors come from a woman aged 40 to 75 with stage I lung adenocarcinoma.

This sequence joins TRBV6-8 and TRBJ1-1; D ambiguous. Trimming removed 0 bases from V and 5 bases from J, with 7 bases in between. The CDR3 extends over 13 amino acids. CDR1 and CDR2 from the germline V gene are MNHGY and SAAAGT. CDR3 DNA sequence: TGTGCCAGCAGTTACTCGTGGGGAACTGAAGCTTTCTTT. Translation gives CASSYSWGTEAFF.

The chain is built from TRBV18 and TRBJ1-5; 7 bases are shared with TRBD1. CDR3 length: 14 residues. Looked up from germline, CDR1 is KGHSH and CDR2 is LQKENI. V was clipped by 5 bases and J by 3 bases; unmatched bases: 4. CDR3 nucleotide sequence: TGTGCCAGCTCATCCCAGGGGGTCAATCAGCCCCAGCATTTT. This sequence encodes CASSSQGVNQPQHF.

The sample holds a few counts of this clone. The chain recombines TRBV10-3 with TRBJ2-7; possibly TRBD1 for D (6 bases). The CDR3 loop spans 16 amino acids. CDR1 is ENHRY and CDR2 is SYGVKD in the germline V gene. V was shortened by 2 bases and J by 6 bases, with 20 bases between the two germline ends. CDR3 amino acids: CAISEVKNRVLSEQYF. CDR3 coding DNA: TGTGCCATCAGTGAGGTAAAAAACAGGGTTCTATCCGAGCAGTACTTC.

The J gene is TRBJ1-1, the V gene TRBV11-3, with D uncertain. CDR1 and CDR2 from the germline V gene are SGHNT and YENEEA. The length of the CDR3 is 14 residues. Trimming stripped 7 bases from V and 1 base from J, with 13 bases between. CDR3 sequence: CASTRPPQNTEAFF. The DNA of the CDR3 is TGTGCCAGCACCCGTCCTCCCCAGAACACTGAAGCTTTCTTT.

This rearrangement joins TRBV23-1 to TRBJ1-5; D perhaps matches TRBD1 (5 bases). TRBV23-1 is sorted into the ORF group, with uncertain function. This CDR3 has 15 amino acids. Between the trimmed V and J ends, which lost 4 bases and 5 bases, there was a span of 15 bases. Here the CDR3 reads CASSRGGFGHQPQHF. The CDR3 DNA follows: TGCGCCAGCAGTCGCGGGGGGTTCGGCCATCAGCCCCAGCATTTT.

J is TRBJ1-1 and V is TRBV4-1; a possible D gene is TRBD1 (6 bases). Germline V gene sequence: CDR1 MGHRA, CDR2 YSYEKL. The CDR3 sequence is 15 residues long. The V gene lost 4 bases and the J gene lost 2 bases, with 14 bases spanning the gap. CDR3 in amino acids: CASSPADRTNTEAFF. CDR3 DNA sequence: TGCGCCAGCAGCCCAGCCGACAGGACTAACACTGAAGCTTTCTTT.

This clone ranks as medium-sized. The chain is built from TRBV11-3 and TRBJ2-7; tentatively, D is TRBD1 or TRBD2 (5 bases each). The CDR3 is 14 residues long. The germline V and J ends were trimmed by 4 bases and 3 bases, with 13 bases remaining between them. Looked up from germline, CDR1 is SGHNT and CDR2 is YENEEA. The CDR3 loop reads CASSSPVGDYEQYF. The DNA for the CDR3 is TGTGCCAGCAGCTCCCCCGTGGGGGACTACGAGCAGTACTTC.

V and J are TRBV5-1 and TRBJ1-6, with D uncertain. The germline CDR1 and CDR2 sequences are SGHRS and YFSETQ. V lost 0 bases and J lost 6, with 7 bases in between. This CDR3 spans 14 amino acids. CDR3 sequence: CASSLGQVNSPLHF. The CDR3 DNA is TGCGCCAGCAGCTTGGGTCAGGTTAATTCACCCCTCCACTTT.

This clone was counted between two and nine times. The gene calls are TRBV19 and TRBJ1-1; 9 nucleotides line up with TRBD1. The CDR3 is 15 residues long. Germline CDR1 LNHDA, CDR2 SQIVND (reference sequence). V trimming: 7 bases; J trimming: 5 bases; junction bases outside the gene matches: 11. The CDR3 bases are TGTGCCAGTAAGGAGGGGACAGGGATACTGACTGAAGCTTTCTTT. Protein sequence: CASKEGTGILTEAFF.

V usage is TRBV11-3 and J usage is TRBJ2-1, with D perhaps TRBD2 (6 bases). From germline, CDR1 is SGHNT and CDR2 YENEEA. Trimming took 2 bases from V and 1 from J, leaving 15 bases between them. This CDR3 has 17 residues. CDR3 sequence: CASSLSSSGTSYNEQFF. DNA for the CDR3: TGTGCCAGCAGCTTATCTTCGTCCGGGACTTCCTACAATGAGCAGTTCTTC.

By frequency in the sample, this clone is medium-sized. The chain links TRBV9 to TRBJ2-1; 14 bases agree with TRBD2. The V gene end was trimmed by 4 bases and the J gene end by 7 bases; junction bases not matched to a gene: 7. Germline CDR1 reads SGDLS; CDR2 reads YYNGEE. The CDR3 consists of 16 residues. The CDR3 spells CASSQGGTSGRNEQFF. The CDR3 DNA is TGTGCCAGCAGCCAGGGAGGGACTAGCGGGAGAAATGAGCAGTTCTTC.

The chain has TRBV5-1 and TRBJ2-4, with TRBD2 matching 12 bases. Germline V CDR1 and CDR2: SGHRS, YFSETQ. CDR3 length: 15 residues. Losses at the gene ends were 0 bases for V and 9 bases for J; bases not matched to a gene: 4. The CDR3 region is CASSLEGLAGSIQYF. The CDR3 DNA is TGCGCCAGCAGCTTGGAGGGACTAGCGGGTAGCATTCAGTACTTC.

The chain joins TRBV5-1 to TRBJ2-1; TRBD2 matches 10 bases. The V segment lost 1 base and the J segment 2 bases; nucleotides outside the gene matches: 3. Per the germline V gene, CDR1 is SGHRS and CDR2 is YFSETQ. The CDR3 is 16 residues long. The CDR3 bases are TGCGCCAGCAGCTTGCTAGCGGGGGACCCCTACAATGAGCAGTTCTTC. It specifies CASSLLAGDPYNEQFF.

This clone was seen only a few times. The chain uses TRBV11-3 and TRBJ1-5; perhaps TRBD1 as D (5 bases). V lost 4 bases and J 6 bases, leaving 16 bases between the germline ends. Germline V gene sequence: CDR1 SGHNT, CDR2 YENEEA. The CDR3 has 15 amino acids. The chain's CDR3 is CASSWGGGLSQPQHF. Here the CDR3 DNA reads TGTGCCAGCAGCTGGGGCGGGGGTCTTAGTCAGCCCCAGCATTTT.

The table lists this clone with a few counts. The rearrangement links TRBV11-3 to TRBJ2-5, with 7 bases matching TRBD1. Germline CDR1 reads SGHNT; CDR2 reads YENEEA. V shed 3 bases and J 5 bases; nucleotides not matched to a gene: 6. The CDR3 length is 14 residues. CDR3: CASSFGTVQETQYF. The CDR3 bases are TGTGCCAGCAGCTTTGGGACAGTCCAGGAGACCCAGTACTTC.

This clone is medium-sized in the sample. The V and J genes are TRBV6-8 and TRBJ1-2; tentatively, D is TRBD1 (5 bases). V was clipped by 8 bases and J by 5 bases, with 18 bases between them. This CDR3 is 14 amino acids long. Germline V gives CDR1 MNHGY, CDR2 SAAAGT. The CDR3 spells CASLKGYPGYGYTF. The DNA of the CDR3 is TGTGCCAGCCTTAAGGGGTATCCAGGGTATGGCTACACCTTC.

This clone ranks as medium-sized. The chain carries TRBV9 and TRBJ1-1; D call uncertain. CDR3 size: 16 residues. Germline V gene data show CDR1 as SGDLS and CDR2 as YYNGEE. The V and J ends lost 4 bases and 0 bases respectively, with 16 bases between them. Here the CDR3 DNA reads TGTGCCAGCAGCCCCTCCCCCCGGCTTATGAACACTGAAGCTTTCTTT. Its protein product is CASSPSPRLMNTEAFF.

V is TRBV10-2 and J is TRBJ2-3; D not certain. Trimming pared 3 bases from V and 6 bases from J, leaving 10 bases between. This CDR3 is 13 amino acids long. CDR1 is WSHSY and CDR2 is SAAADI in the germline V gene. CDR3 in amino acids: CASSDPPGDTQYF. DNA for the CDR3: TGCGCCAGCAGTGACCCTCCCGGCGATACGCAGTATTTT.

The V gene is TRBV25-1, the J gene TRBJ2-1; maybe TRBD1 (5 bases). Germline-derived CDR1 and CDR2 are MGHDK and SYGVNS. Trimming pared 5 bases from V and 0 bases from J, leaving 8 bases between. The CDR3 covers 14 residues. The CDR3 loop is CASSYQGSYNEQFF. CDR3 DNA: TGTGCCAGCAGTTATCAGGGCTCCTACAATGAGCAGTTCTTC.

The chain links TRBV18 to TRBJ1-1; 10 nucleotides agree with TRBD1. V lost 3 bases, J lost 6 bases, and 4 bases stayed unmatched. The CDR3 length is 14 residues. CDR1 and CDR2 from the germline V gene are KGHSH and LQKENI. The CDR3 DNA reads as TGTGCCAGCTCACCCCGGGACAGGGGTGCTGAAGCTTTCTTT. Its translation is CASSPRDRGAEAFF. The complete variable domain, with remaining parts taken from reference TRBV18 and TRBJ1-1, reads NAGVMQNPRHLVRRRGQEARLRCSPMKGHSHVYWYRQLPEEGLKFMVYLQKENIIDESGMPKERFSAEFPKEGPSILRIQQVVRGDSAAYFCASSPRDRGAEAFFGQGTRLTVV.

This clone was recorded a few times. This CDR3 reads CASRLQGQANTEAFF. The CDR3 DNA reads TGTGCCAGCAGACTACAGGGGCAAGCGAACACTGAAGCTTTCTTT. This rearrangement joins TRBV2 to TRBJ1-1; 7 nucleotides line up with TRBD1. J was trimmed by 1 base and V by 6 bases; bases with no gene match: 8. Germline CDR1 and CDR2: SNHLY and FYNNEI. CDR3 length: 15 amino acids. The full variable domain, its missing parts supplied by reference TRBV2 and TRBJ1-1, is EPEVTQTPSHQVTQMGQEVILRCVPISNHLYFYWYRQILGQKVEFLVSFYNNEISEKSEIFDDQFSVERPDGSNFTLKIRSTKLEDSAMYFCASRLQGQANTEAFFGQGTRLTVV.

This clone is labeled large. The chain is built from TRBV11-3 and TRBJ2-7; D unresolved. V was clipped by 5 bases and J by 3 bases, with 14 bases between them. The CDR3 loop spans 14 amino acids. CDR1 is SGHNT and CDR2 is YENEEA in the germline V gene. The CDR3 reads CASSATGAVYEQYF. CDR3 nucleotides: TGTGCCAGCAGCGCAACGGGCGCCGTCTACGAGCAGTACTTC. The variable domain in full, with the rest retrieved from reference TRBV11-3 and TRBJ2-7, is EAGVVQSPRYKIIEKKQPVAFWCNPISGHNTLYWYLQNLGQGPELLIRYENEEAVDDSQLPKDRFSAERLKGVDSTLKIQPAELGDSAVYLCASSATGAVYEQYFGPGTRLTVT.

This clone is judged medium-sized (0.01 to 0.1%). The chain employs TRBV15 and TRBJ2-1; 12 positions match TRBD2. CDR1 is LNHNV and CDR2 is YYDKDF in the germline V gene (reference sequence). The V and J ends lost 6 bases and 6 bases, in that order; junction bases with no gene match: 6. CDR3 length equals 15 residues. CDR3 residues: CATSFRTSGINEQFF. CDR3 DNA: TGTGCCACCAGTTTTCGGACTAGCGGGATCAATGAGCAGTTCTTC.

In its sample, this clone ranks as medium-sized. The rearrangement joins TRBV11-3 to TRBJ2-1, with D perhaps matching TRBD2 (5 bases). Trimming cost V 6 bases and J 7 bases, with 19 bases left between them. Germline CDR1 and CDR2: SGHNT and YENEEA. The CDR3 totals 15 residues. The CDR3 region has the DNA TGTGCCAGCAGTCAATCTAGCTCCGAAATTAATGAGCAGTTCTTC. The encoded protein is CASSQSSSEINEQFF. The full variable domain, in which reference TRBV11-3 and TRBJ2-1 provide the parts outside the CDR3, is EAGVVQSPRYKIIEKKQPVAFWCNPISGHNTLYWYLQNLGQGPELLIRYENEEAVDDSQLPKDRFSAERLKGVDSTLKIQPAELGDSAVYLCASSQSSSEINEQFFGPGTRLTVL.

The chain recombines TRBV6-8 with TRBJ1-6; 11 bases map to TRBD1. The CDR3 covers 15 residues. V shed 4 bases, J shed 10 bases, and the junction held 6 bases outside the gene matches. CDR1 is MNHGY, CDR2 SAAAGT, per germline. CDR3 DNA sequence: TGTGCCAGCAGTTCTCCGGGACAGGGGGAATCACCCCTCCACTTT. This gives the protein CASSSPGQGESPLHF.

The chain uses TRBV5-1 and TRBJ1-1, with 9 nucleotides matching TRBD1. The length of the CDR3 is 14 residues. The V and J ends lost 4 bases and 5 bases, in that order; junction bases with no gene match: 6. Germline CDR1 is SGHRS and CDR2 is YFSETQ. In DNA form, the CDR3 reads TGCGCCAGCAGCCCGGGACAGGGCCAGACTGAAGCTTTCTTT. It codes for CASSPGQGQTEAFF.

By share, this clone ranks as medium-sized. The chain carries TRBV10-3 and TRBJ1-5; D uncertain. The V end was cut by 0 bases, the J end by 2 bases, with 5 bases between. CDR1 and CDR2 from the germline V gene are ENHRY and SYGVKD. The CDR3 has 14 residues. The CDR3 loop reads CAISESGGNQPQHF. CDR3 nucleotides: TGTGCCATCAGTGAGTCCGGGGGCAATCAGCCCCAGCATTTT.